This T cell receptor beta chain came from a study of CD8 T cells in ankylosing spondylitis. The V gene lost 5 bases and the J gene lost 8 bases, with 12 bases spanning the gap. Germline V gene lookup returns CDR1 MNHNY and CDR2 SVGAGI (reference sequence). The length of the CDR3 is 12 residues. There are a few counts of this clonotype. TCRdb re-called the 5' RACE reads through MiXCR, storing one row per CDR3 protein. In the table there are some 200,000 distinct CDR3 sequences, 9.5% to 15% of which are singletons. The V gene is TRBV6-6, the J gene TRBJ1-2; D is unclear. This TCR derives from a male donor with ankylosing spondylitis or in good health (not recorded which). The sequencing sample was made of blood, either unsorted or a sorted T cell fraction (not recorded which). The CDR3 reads CASSPRTGGYTF. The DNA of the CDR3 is TGTGCCAGCAGTCCCCGGACCGGGGGCTACACCTTC.